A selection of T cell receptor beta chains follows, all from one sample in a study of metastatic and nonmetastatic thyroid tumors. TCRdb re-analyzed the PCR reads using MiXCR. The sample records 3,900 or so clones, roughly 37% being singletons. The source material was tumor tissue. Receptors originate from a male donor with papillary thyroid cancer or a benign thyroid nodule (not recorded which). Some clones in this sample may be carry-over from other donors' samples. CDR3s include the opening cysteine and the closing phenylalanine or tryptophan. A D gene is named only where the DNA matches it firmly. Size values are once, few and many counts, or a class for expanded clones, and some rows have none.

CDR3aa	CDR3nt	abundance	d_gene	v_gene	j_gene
CASSQAAGGMSYEQYF	TGCGCCAGCAGCCAAGCTGCAGGGGGCATGTCCTACGAGCAGTACTTC	-	TRBD1	TRBV4-1	TRBJ2-7
CASRAGSYEQYF	TGTGCCAGCAGGGCCGGTTCCTACGAGCAGTACTTC	few	-	TRBV28	TRBJ2-7
CASNRGGSAPSYEQYF	TGTGCCAGTAACCGCGGGGGCAGCGCCCCCTCCTACGAGCAGTACTTC	-	-	TRBV19	TRBJ2-7
CASGRDTGELFF	TGTGCCAGCGGCAGAGACACCGGGGAGCTGTTTTTT	-	-	TRBV6-1	TRBJ2-2
CASSSIGHEQYF	TGTGCCAGCAGCTCTATCGGGCACGAGCAGTACTTC	medium-sized	-	TRBV7-9	TRBJ2-7
CASTSGSSTDTQYF	TGCGCCAGCACGAGCGGCTCCTCCACAGATACGCAGTATTTT	-	-	TRBV5-1	TRBJ2-3
CASSFQGDSYEQYF	TGTGCCAGCAGCTTTCAGGGGGATTCCTACGAGCAGTACTTC	-	TRBD1	TRBV7-2	TRBJ2-7
CAWSRGDAGELFF	TGTGCCTGGAGTAGAGGGGACGCCGGGGAGCTGTTTTTT	-	-	TRBV30	TRBJ2-2
CASSAVQVAGELFF	TGTGCCAGCAGTGCCGTACAGGTCGCCGGGGAGCTGTTTTTT	few	-	TRBV28	TRBJ2-2
CASSTTGSGELFF	TGTGCCAGCTCAACGACAGGGTCCGGGGAGCTGTTTTTT	-	TRBD1	TRBV18	TRBJ2-2
CASSLRLRLLHF	TGTGCCAGCAGTTTACGACTGCGCCTACTCCACTTT	-	-	TRBV28	TRBJ1-6
CACSLAAGLYSNEQFF	TGTGCCTGCAGCTTAGCCGCGGGACTCTATTCCAATGAGCAGTTCTTC	-	-	TRBV30	TRBJ2-1
CASSLRGGLPNEKLFF	TGTGCCAGCAGCTTAAGGGGGGGACTGCCTAATGAAAAACTGTTTTTT	once	-	TRBV7-9	TRBJ1-4
CASSLERTISTDTQYF	TGTGCCAGCAGTTTAGAGCGGACAATTTCCACAGATACGCAGTATTTT	few	-	TRBV12-3/TRBV12-4	TRBJ2-3
CASRGMDRGINGYTF	TGTGCCAGCAGGGGAATGGACAGGGGGATTAATGGCTACACCTTC	few	TRBD1	TRBV28	TRBJ1-2
CATSDPGSWGIYEQYF	TGTGCCACCAGTGATCCCGGGTCATGGGGGATCTACGAGCAGTACTTC	few	-	TRBV24-1	TRBJ2-7
CASSECGAGGQFF	TGTGCCAGCAGTGAATGCGGGGCTGGCGGGCAGTTCTTC	-	-	TRBV12-3/TRBV12-4	TRBJ2-1
CASSAGQGYSPLHF	TGTGCCAGCAGTGCTGGACAGGGCTATTCACCCCTCCACTTT	-	TRBD1	TRBV6-1	TRBJ1-6
CSASSHFLSSYNEQFF	TGCAGTGCTAGTAGTCATTTCTTGAGCTCCTACAATGAGCAGTTCTTC	large	-	TRBV20-1	TRBJ2-1
CASSLARVGAYNSPLHF	TGTGCCAGCAGCTTAGCGAGAGTGGGTGCCTATAATTCACCCCTCCACTTT	-	-	TRBV7-8	TRBJ1-6
CSVDQNLLF	TGCAGCGTTGATCAGAACCTTCTCTTT	few	-	TRBV29-1	TRBJ1-1
CASSARGWGSYEQYF	TGTGCCAGCAGTGCTAGGGGGTGGGGTTCCTACGAGCAGTACTTC	few	-	TRBV6-1	TRBJ2-7
CASAGQGYEKLFF	TGTGCCAGTGCGGGACAGGGGTATGAAAAACTGTTTTTT	few	TRBD1	TRBV19	TRBJ1-4
CATNRGEFNRYEQYF	TGTGCCACCAACAGAGGAGAATTCAACCGGTACGAGCAGTACTTC	-	-	TRBV6-1	TRBJ2-7
CATLGIPSTDTQYF	TGTGCCACACTGGGAATACCTAGCACAGATACGCAGTATTTT	few	-	TRBV10-3	TRBJ2-3
CASSYRPRQVASGYTF	TGTGCCAGCAGTTATCGTCCGAGACAGGTGGCGAGTGGCTACACCTTC	-	-	TRBV6-5	TRBJ1-2
CASSQGGYEQYF	TGTGCCAGCAGCCAAGGAGGTTACGAGCAGTACTTC	large	-	TRBV14	TRBJ2-7